One sample yielded the 16 T cell receptor beta chains listed below, sequenced in a study of cytomegalovirus exposure and HLA in healthy donors. The PCR used 60 Vbeta and 13 Jbeta primers. Produced via immunoSEQ multiplex PCR; TCRdb's table is partial and in-frame only. The sample carries about 150,000 clones, around 84% recorded once. Sequencing used PBMCs. The receptor set was obtained from a woman aged 18-35 years in good health and CMV-seronegative.

V gene TRBV19 combines with J gene TRBJ2-4; 9 bases match TRBD1. V was clipped by 6 bases and J by 7 bases; unmatched bases: 7. There are 14 residues in the CDR3. Looked up from germline, CDR1 is LNHDA and CDR2 is SQIVND (reference sequence). Here the CDR3 DNA reads TGTGCCAGTAGGGGGACAGGGCTCAACAACATTCAGTACTTC. It codes for CASRGTGLNNIQYF.

The chain employs TRBV5-1 and TRBJ2-7, with no clear D. Trimming removed 1 base from V and 2 bases from J, with 10 bases in between. CDR1 is SGHRS, CDR2 YFSETQ, per germline. CDR3 size: 14 residues. The chain's CDR3 is CASSLTQTAYEQYF. DNA for the CDR3: TGCGCCAGCAGCTTGACGCAAACAGCCTACGAGCAGTACTTC.

The genes are TRBV15 and TRBJ2-7, with D possibly matching TRBD2 (6 bases). The germline CDR1 and CDR2 sequences are LNHNV and YYDKDF (reference sequence). V shed 1 base and J shed 7 bases, with 14 bases lying between them. This CDR3 region has 14 residues. The CDR3 DNA is TGTGCCACCAGCAGAGTTGCGGGGAGAGGGGAGCAGTACTTC. Its protein product is CATSRVAGRGEQYF.

The V and J genes are TRBV28 and TRBJ2-5; 12 positions match TRBD2. The CDR3 has 18 amino acids. J lost 5 bases, V lost 6 bases, and 16 bases had no gene match. CDR1 MDHEN and CDR2 SYDVKM come from the germline V gene. CDR3 coding DNA: TGTGCCAGCAGCCGACTTATCCTAGCGGGAGGGCGAAAGGAGACCCAGTACTTC. This sequence encodes CASSRLILAGGRKETQYF.

The chain carries TRBV2 and TRBJ1-4, with a possible D match to TRBD1 (6 bases). Between the trimmed V and J ends, which lost 4 bases and 8 bases, there was a span of 11 bases. The germline V gene encodes CDR1 SNHLY and CDR2 FYNNEI. CDR3 size: 13 residues. The CDR3 is CASSARGPEKLFF. DNA of the CDR3: TGTGCCAGCAGTGCCAGGGGACCGGAAAAACTGTTTTTT.

This clone was seen only once. The rearrangement links TRBV11-2 to TRBJ2-3; 9 bases agree with TRBD2. The V segment lost 6 bases and the J segment 9 bases; nucleotides outside the gene matches: 10. This CDR3 is built from 14 residues. Germline CDR1 and CDR2: SGHAT and FQNNGV. The CDR3, as DNA: TGTGCCAGCAGTGTAGGGGTGCGGGAGGGAACGCAGTATTTT. It is translated as CASSVGVREGTQYF.

This clone was counted once. The V and J genes are TRBV7-2 and TRBJ1-1, with D possibly TRBD1 on 5 matching bases. Germline assignment: CDR1 SGHTA and CDR2 FQGNSA. Trimming pared 5 bases from V and 0 bases from J, leaving 16 bases between. This CDR3 is 16 amino acids long. The CDR3 loop is CASSKGHAGVNTEAFF. The CDR3 DNA sequence: TGTGCCAGCAGCAAGGGGCACGCGGGGGTGAACACTGAAGCTTTCTTT.

This clone was seen a handful of times. This chain uses TRBV10-3 with TRBJ2-5; 7 nucleotides match TRBD2. Germline V lookup: CDR1 ENHRY, CDR2 SYGVKD. V trimming: 10 bases; J trimming: 7 bases; junction bases outside the gene matches: 3. This CDR3 has 10 residues. The chain's CDR3 is CATGEGTQYF. CDR3 in DNA: TGTGCCACCGGGGAGGGGACCCAGTACTTC.

V is TRBV10-2 and J is TRBJ1-6; unclear D gene. Trimming shortened V by 7 bases and J by 7 bases, and 14 bases separated the two germline ends. The CDR3 runs to 14 residues. In germline, CDR1 is WSHSY, CDR2 SAAADI. CDR3 in amino acids: CASIAVPGNSPLHF. The CDR3 bases are TGCGCCAGCATCGCCGTCCCCGGGAATTCACCCCTCCACTTT.

The chain combines TRBV9 with TRBJ1-3; D not resolved. Germline CDR1 is SGDLS and CDR2 is YYNGEE. There are 12 residues in the CDR3. The V and J ends lost 2 bases and 4 bases respectively, with 4 bases between them. Here the CDR3 reads CASSVGGNTIYF. The DNA of the CDR3 is TGTGCCAGCAGCGTTGGCGGAAACACCATATATTTT. The full variable domain, in which reference TRBV9 and TRBJ1-3 provide the parts outside the CDR3, is DSGVTQTPKHLITATGQRVTLRCSPRSGDLSVYWYQQSLDQGLQFLIQYYNGEERAKGNILERFSAQQFPDLHSELNLSSLELGDSALYFCASSVGGNTIYFGEGSWLTVV.

V is TRBV6-1 and J is TRBJ1-4, with D perhaps matching TRBD1 (5 bases). The V end was cut by 9 bases, the J end by 8 bases, with 22 bases between. The CDR3 has 15 amino acids. Per germline, CDR1 MNHNS and CDR2 SASEGT. CDR3 region: CARGTLTDSWEKLFF. In DNA form, the CDR3 reads TGTGCCAGGGGAACCTTGACAGACAGTTGGGAAAAACTGTTTTTT.

J is TRBJ2-5 and V is TRBV10-3; TRBD1 agrees at 8 bases. The germline V gene has CDR1 ENHRY and CDR2 SYGVKD. V shed 6 bases and J 11 bases; nucleotides not matched to a gene: 8. The CDR3 sequence is 12 residues long. CDR3 DNA: TGTGCCATCAGAGACAGGGGTGAGGAGCAGTACTTC. Translated, it gives CAIRDRGEEQYF.

This chain connects TRBV30 to TRBJ2-3, with 13 bases fitting TRBD2. With V trimmed by 2 bases and J by 1 base, 6 bases remained unmatched. CDR3 length: 17 amino acids. Germline V gives CDR1 GTSNPN, CDR2 SVGIG (reference sequence). The CDR3 DNA is TGTGCCTGGAGTTACGGACTAGCGGGAGTGGGCACAGATACGCAGTATTTT. This encodes CAWSYGLAGVGTDTQYF.

The V call is TRBV13, the J call TRBJ2-1; unclear D gene. CDR1 PRHDT and CDR2 FYEKMQ come from the germline V gene (reference sequence). The CDR3 covers 12 residues. The germline V and J ends were trimmed by 4 bases and 8 bases, with 9 bases remaining between them. The CDR3 DNA sequence: TGTGCCAGCAGCTCTTCGGTGGATGAGCAGTTCTTC. The encoded protein is CASSSSVDEQFF.

In its sample, this clone was seen once. The genes are TRBV30 and TRBJ1-2, with D possibly matching TRBD1 (5 bases). Germline CDR1 reads GTSNPN; CDR2 reads SVGIG (reference sequence). V lost 0 bases and J 4 bases, leaving 15 bases between the germline ends. The CDR3 is made up of 15 amino acids. The CDR3 is CAWSVRGRGVYGYTF. CDR3 nucleotide sequence: TGTGCCTGGAGTGTACGGGGGAGAGGGGTCTATGGCTACACCTTC. Full variable domain (rest looked up from reference TRBV30 and TRBJ1-2): SQTIHQWPATLVQPVGSPLSLECTVEGTSNPNLYWYRQAAGRGLQLLFYSVGIGQISSEVPQNLSASRPQDRQFILSSKKLLLSDSGFYLCAWSVRGRGVYGYTFGSGTRLTVV.

The J gene is TRBJ2-5, the V gene TRBV6-1; D gene unclear. Germline CDR1 MNHNS, CDR2 SASEGT. The CDR3 has 15 residues. Trimming stripped 2 bases from V and 4 bases from J, with 14 bases between. The CDR3 here is CASSEPSAAAETQYF. The CDR3 bases are TGTGCCAGCAGTGAACCCTCGGCGGCGGCAGAGACCCAGTACTTC.